These 5 T cell receptor beta chains were all obtained from the same sample, sequenced in a study of brain T cells in children with intractable seizures. Data came from immunoSEQ multiplex PCR; TCRdb stores just in-frame clones and leaves some out. The sample consists of 70,000 to 90,000 clones, 85% to 95% of them appearing once. This sample comprised peripheral blood, obtained at surgery. The receptors stem from a boy in the first two years of life with tuberous sclerosis and intractable seizures.

The chain couples TRBV19 to TRBJ2-1, with D tentatively TRBD2 (5 bases). Germline lookup yields CDR1 LNHDA and CDR2 SQIVND (reference sequence). The CDR3 loop spans 13 amino acids. The V and J ends lost 10 bases and 7 bases respectively, with 17 bases between them. Written as DNA, the CDR3 is TGTGCCACCTCTTTAAAGGGCGGGAATGAGCAGTTCTTC. It is translated as CATSLKGGNEQFF.

The gene calls are TRBV6-5 and TRBJ1-5, with TRBD1 identical over 7 bases. The germline CDR1 and CDR2 sequences are MNHEY and SVGAGI. V trimming: 6 bases; J trimming: 4 bases; junction bases outside the gene matches: 3. The CDR3 sequence is 13 residues long. CDR3 protein: CASRPGQNQPQHF. CDR3 DNA: TGTGCCAGCAGGCCGGGACAGAATCAGCCCCAGCATTTT.

The genes are TRBV12-3 or TRBV12-4 and TRBJ1-2, with a possible D match to TRBD1 (5 bases). CDR3 length: 13 residues. The germline V and J ends were trimmed by 3 bases and 4 bases, with 9 bases remaining between them. The CDR3 nucleotides read TGTGCCAGCAGTTTCGGGGCTAGCTATGGCTACACCTTC. Its protein product is CASSFGASYGYTF.

The chain has TRBV7-9 and TRBJ2-1; 9 bases align to TRBD2. The germline V gene has CDR1 SEHNR and CDR2 FQNEAQ (reference sequence). The length of the CDR3 is 16 residues. The junction had 10 bases not matched to a gene; V was cut back by 1 base and J by 9 bases. The CDR3 DNA reads as TGTGCCAGCAGCTTAGAGCTAGGACTAGCGATCACTGAGCAGTTCTTC. As protein: CASSLELGLAITEQFF.

This chain joins TRBV5-1 and TRBJ1-1, with D unresolved. Germline V lookup: CDR1 SGHRS, CDR2 YFSETQ. The CDR3 length is 12 residues. V lost 5 bases and J 1 base, leaving 6 bases between the germline ends. CDR3 region: CASREGNTEAFF. The CDR3 coding sequence is TGCGCCAGCAGGGAAGGGAACACTGAAGCTTTCTTT.